Below, 16 T cell receptor beta chains from the same sample are listed, as sequenced in a study of tumor and adjacent non-tumor tissue in lung cancer. A modified ARM-PCR protocol with three rounds of nested PCR amplified TCRbeta. One entry per CDR3 protein, called by TCRdb with MiXCR from the multiplex PCR reads. The data contain under 250,000 distinct CDR3 sequences, 60% to 85% of them seen just once; the ten biggest clones take up around 25%. No cell sorting was done before RNA was extracted from the tissue. The specimen was lung tumor tissue. The receptors were gathered from a man between 60 and 75 years old with non-small cell lung cancer.

Concerning this clonotype: No DNA is shown, since the ends of the CDR3 on it are uncertain; the CDR3 is the one TCRdb lists. The chain links TRBV12-3 or TRBV12-4 to TRBJ1-4; the table assigns TRBD1, which was not confirmed against the DNA. The CDR3 is 15 amino acids long, termini counted. CDR3 residues: CASSSSTGGIRKLFF.

The chain recombines TRBV20-1 with TRBJ1-2; no reliable D call. CDR1 and CDR2 (germline): DFQATT, SNEGSKA (reference sequence). Trimming pared 1 base from V and 7 bases from J, leaving 7 bases between. The CDR3 spans 11 residues. The CDR3 loop is CSARGDPGYTF. The CDR3 DNA reads TGCAGTGCTAGAGGCGACCCTGGCTACACCTTC.

Note on this clonotype: The junction does not match germline at one end; this may be a read error. This chain joins TRBV11-2 and TRBJ2-1, with 12 bases aligning to TRBD2. There are 15 residues in the CDR3. The germline V gene has CDR1 SGHAT and CDR2 FQNNGV. CDR3 sequence reads: CASSLLAGGFNEQLF. The CDR3 DNA follows: TGTGCCAGCAGCTTACTAGCGGGAGGGTTCAATGAGCAGCTCTTC.

This rearrangement joins TRBV7-9 to TRBJ2-7; D remains ambiguous. Germline V gives CDR1 SEHNR, CDR2 FQNEAQ (reference sequence). The CDR3 runs 14 residues. V was pared by 5 bases and J by 5 bases, with 16 bases between. For the CDR3, the DNA is TGTGCCAGCAGCCAAACTAACCCGGTCGACGAGCAGTACTTC. Protein sequence: CASSQTNPVDEQYF.

This sequence joins TRBV4-2 and TRBJ1-5; D gene uncertain. The germline CDR1 and CDR2 sequences are LGHNA and YNFKEQ. The V and J ends lost 0 bases and 2 bases respectively, with 11 bases between them. The CDR3 consists of 16 residues. CDR3 amino acids: CASSQEPGEGNQPQHF. The CDR3 DNA reads TGTGCCAGCAGCCAAGAACCGGGAGAAGGCAATCAGCCCCAGCATTTT.

This clonotype has only one observation. A single base separates this from a much larger clone, so it may be a read error. V usage is TRBV6-2 or TRBV6-3 and J usage is TRBJ2-7, with D tentatively TRBD1 or TRBD2 (5 bases each). Per the germline V gene, CDR1 is MNHEY and CDR2 is SVGEGT. The CDR3 sequence is 18 residues long. The CDR3 region is CASSYPLREGSLSCEQYF. The CDR3, as DNA: TGTGCCAGCAGTTACCCCCTTCGAGAGGGGTCTCTCTCCTGCGAGCAGTACTTC.

Of note for this clonotype: A read error may account for a junction end that differs from germline. The rearrangement uses TRBV6-5 and TRBJ1-1, with TRBD1 matching 7 bases. This CDR3 has 17 residues. The germline V gene has CDR1 MNHEY and CDR2 SVGAGI. CDR3 protein: CASSYRDSGGPAAEASF. As DNA, the CDR3 is TGTGCCAGCAGTTACCGGGACAGCGGGGGCCCCGCAGCCGAAGCTTCCTTT.

V gene TRBV20-1 combines with J gene TRBJ1-2; D gene uncertain. There are 11 residues in the CDR3. Germline-derived CDR1 and CDR2 are DFQATT and SNEGSKA (reference sequence). The germline V and J ends were trimmed by 4 bases and 8 bases, with 11 bases remaining between them. This CDR3 is CSAKGRRGYTF. CDR3 bases: TGCAGTGCTAAGGGTCGACGGGGCTACACCTTC.

As concerns this clonotype: A junction end diverges from the germline sequence, so it may reflect a read error. The chain links TRBV20-1 to TRBJ1-2; D remains unclear. The CDR3 runs to 12 residues. Looked up from germline, CDR1 is DFQATT and CDR2 is SNEGSKA (reference sequence). The CDR3 here is CRASGRSEGYAF. Here the CDR3 DNA reads TGCAGAGCTAGCGGCCGGAGCGAGGGCTACGCCTTC.

As regards this clonotype: A much larger clone lies a single base off, so this may be a read error. The chain employs TRBV4-2 and TRBJ1-1; D is unresolved. The CDR3 length is 16 residues. Germline lookup yields CDR1 LGHNA and CDR2 YNFKEQ. V was cut by 2 bases and J by 4 bases, with 17 bases left in between. Here the CDR3 reads CASSQPAARAATEAFF. For the CDR3, the DNA is TGTGCCAGCAGCCAACCCGCCGCGAGGGCGGCCACTGAAGCTTTCTTT.

As to this clonotype: Its ends do not fully match the called genes, so a read error is possible. The V gene is TRBV10-2, the J gene TRBJ2-5; D remains unclear. Germline V CDR1 and CDR2: WSHSY, SAAADI. This CDR3 comprises 13 residues. CDR3 residues: CASSESFGETQYF. Here the CDR3 DNA reads TGCGCCAGCAGTGAAAGTTTTGGAGAGACCCAGTATTTC.

The chain couples TRBV29-1 to TRBJ2-7; no firm D call. Germline V gene sequence: CDR1 SQVTM, CDR2 ANQGSEA. This CDR3 comprises 10 residues. V was shortened by 4 bases and J by 8 bases, with 9 bases between the two germline ends. The DNA for the CDR3 is TGCAGCGTTGTTCAGTACAAGCAGTACTTC. Its translation: CSVVQYKQYF.

Concerning this clonotype: A junction boundary mismatches the germline segment, possibly from a read error. The chain carries TRBV20-1 and TRBJ2-7, with 9 bases aligning to TRBD1. The germline gives CDR1 DFQATT, CDR2 SNEGSKA (reference sequence). The CDR3 loop spans 13 amino acids. CDR3 sequence reads: CIATGDRDYEQYF. The CDR3, as DNA: TGCATTGCTACGGGGGACAGGGATTACGAGCAGTACTTC.

As to this clonotype: Since a much larger clone is just one base distant, this may be a read error. V is TRBV6-2 or TRBV6-3 and J is TRBJ2-1; 10 bases agree with TRBD1. The CDR3 covers 13 residues. Germline-derived CDR1 and CDR2 are MNHEY and SVGEGT. The CDR3 sequence is CASRGQGFNEQLF. The CDR3, as DNA: TGTGCCAGCAGGGGACAGGGGTTCAATGAGCAGTTATTC.

Concerning this clonotype: This may be a read error: a much more frequent sequence differs by one nucleotide. The chain couples TRBV4-2 to TRBJ2-7; TRBD2 matches at 10 bases. Germline V gene sequence: CDR1 LGHNA, CDR2 YNFKEQ. The CDR3 totals 15 residues. CDR3 sequence (DNA): TGTGCCAGCAGCCAAGATCCTAGCGGGGGCTACGACCAGTACTTC. Its protein is CASSQDPSGGYDQYF.

Of note for this clonotype: A much larger clone is a single base away; this may be a read error. The chain combines TRBV29-1 with TRBJ1-1, with 7 bases matching TRBD1. The CDR3 has 15 amino acids. Germline lookup yields CDR1 SQVTM and CDR2 ANQGSEA. Trimming cost V 7 bases and J 5 bases; bases outside gene matches: 16. The CDR3 nucleotides read TGCAGCGCCGGTCCTACCGTGACAGGGATGACTGAAGCTTTCTTT. The encoded protein is CSAGPTVTGMTEAFF.